These 29 T cell receptor beta chains were all obtained from the same sample, sequenced in a study of cytomegalovirus exposure and HLA in healthy donors (dated by TCRdb to 2016 to 2017). Library preparation was by the immunoSEQ multiplex PCR assay. For the multiplex PCR, a mixture combining 60 forward primers for TCR Vbeta segments and 13 reverse primers for TCR Jbeta segments was used. TCRdb carries this immuneACCESS record with in-frame sequences only. Its versions omit some clonotypes, under half of them owing to an unresolved V gene in the studies checked, with the rest unexplained. The sample table lists about 270,000 clones, around 66% of them with a count of one. The top ten clones comprise 2% to 2.5% of the sample. The sample comprised PBMCs. These receptors all come from a female donor in good health and CMV-seronegative.

This chain joins TRBV6-5 and TRBJ1-2; D possibly corresponds to TRBD1 (6 bases). The germline V gene has CDR1 MNHEY and CDR2 SVGAGI. The CDR3 has 15 amino acids. Trimming took 6 bases from V and 4 from J, leaving 18 bases between them. CDR3 amino acids: CASRLGQLPLYGYTF. The DNA for the CDR3 is TGTGCCAGCAGGTTAGGACAGCTGCCACTCTATGGCTACACCTTC.

This chain uses TRBV10-3 with TRBJ1-6; the match to TRBD1 covers 8 bases. The germline gives CDR1 ENHRY, CDR2 SYGVKD. The length of the CDR3 is 16 residues. With V trimmed by 0 bases and J by 14 bases, 12 bases remained unmatched. In DNA, the CDR3 is TGTGCCATCAGTGAGTCTACAGGACAGGGCGATGGGGCCCTCCACTTT. This encodes CAISESTGQGDGALHF.

The chain combines TRBV5-1 with TRBJ1-1; 7 bases match TRBD1. In germline, CDR1 is SGHRS, CDR2 YFSETQ. V shed 3 bases, J shed 7 bases, and the junction held 9 bases outside the gene matches. The CDR3 runs to 14 residues. The CDR3 spells CASSWSTGPYEAFF. In nucleotides, the CDR3 is TGCGCCAGCAGCTGGTCGACAGGGCCCTATGAAGCTTTCTTT. The variable domain in full, completed from reference TRBV5-1 and TRBJ1-1, reads KAGVTQTPRYLIKTRGQQVTLSCSPISGHRSVSWYQQTPGQGLQFLFEYFSETQRNKGNFPGRFSGRQFSNSRSEMNVSTLELGDSALYLCASSWSTGPYEAFFGQGTRLTVV.

The V call is TRBV7-6, the J call TRBJ2-2, with 8 bases identical to TRBD2. The CDR3 covers 16 residues. V lost 5 bases, J lost 3 bases, and 8 bases stayed unmatched. The germline gives CDR1 SGHVS, CDR2 FNYEAQ. This CDR3 reads CASSHGRGGDTGELFF. CDR3 DNA sequence: TGTGCCAGCAGCCACGGGAGGGGGGGCGACACCGGGGAGCTGTTTTTT.

As to this clone: The junction departs from germline at one end; a sequencing error may be responsible. The rearrangement uses TRBV7-9 and TRBJ1-5; TRBD1 is a possible D gene (6 bases). The CDR3 is made up of 12 amino acids. Germline V gene sequence: CDR1 SEHNR, CDR2 FQNEAQ (reference sequence). The CDR3 coding sequence is TGTTCCAGCAGCCCAGGGGTTCAGCCCCAGCATTTT. Residues: CSSSPGVQPQHF.

The V gene is TRBV14, the J gene TRBJ1-1; D possibly corresponds to TRBD1 (5 bases). This CDR3 is built from 16 residues. V was cut by 4 bases and J by 5 bases, with 20 bases left in between. Looked up from germline, CDR1 is SGHDN and CDR2 is FVKESK. In DNA, the CDR3 is TGTGCCAGCAGCCCAAGGACGGGGGGTCGATCGACTGAAGCTTTCTTT. Residues: CASSPRTGGRSTEAFF.

The chain couples TRBV5-1 to TRBJ2-2; unclear D gene. The germline CDR1 and CDR2 sequences are SGHRS and YFSETQ. The CDR3 is 15 amino acids. The V end lost 4 bases, the J end lost 1 base, and 11 bases lay between the germline ends. The DNA of the CDR3 is TGCGCCAGCAGCCCCGGCCCGGGGAACACCGGGGAGCTGTTTTTT. It yields the protein CASSPGPGNTGELFF.

The chain carries TRBV28 and TRBJ2-3; 10 bases fit TRBD2. V lost 5 bases, J lost 5 bases, and 10 bases stayed unmatched. Per the germline V gene, CDR1 is MDHEN and CDR2 is SYDVKM. This CDR3 is built from 16 residues. The CDR3 region is CASSSSLAGVGDTQYF. The CDR3 DNA sequence: TGTGCCAGCAGTAGCAGTCTAGCGGGAGTTGGAGATACGCAGTATTTT. Full variable domain (outside the CDR3, taken from reference TRBV28 and TRBJ2-3): DVKVTQSSRYLVKRTGEKVFLECVQDMDHENMFWYRQDPGLGLRLIYFSYDVKMKEKGDIPEGYSVSREKKERFSLILESASTNQTSMYLCASSSSLAGVGDTQYFGPGTRLTVL.

This chain connects TRBV29-1 to TRBJ2-1, with D perhaps TRBD2 (6 bases). This CDR3 spans 14 amino acids. Germline CDR1 and CDR2: SQVTM and ANQGSEA. Trimming removed 7 bases at V and 6 bases at J, with 19 bases between. DNA for the CDR3: TGCAGCGGACGAGGAGGGGCGTTGTTCAATGAGCAGTTCTTC. It is translated as CSGRGGALFNEQFF.

In regard to this clone: The sample carries other DNA sequences with the same CDR3. The J gene is TRBJ2-2, the V gene TRBV5-1; 8 positions agree with TRBD1. V was clipped by 4 bases and J by 1 base; unmatched bases: 0. Germline V gene sequence: CDR1 SGHRS, CDR2 YFSETQ. CDR3 size: 14 residues. The CDR3, as DNA: TGCGCCAGCAGCGGACAGGGGAACACCGGGGAGCTGTTTTTT. Protein product: CASSGQGNTGELFF.

This clone is a singleton in its sample. The chain has TRBV30 and TRBJ2-1; TRBD1 agrees at 8 bases. This CDR3 spans 13 amino acids. Germline trimming cut 6 bases from V and 8 bases from J; bases unmatched to any gene: 9. Germline V gene sequence: CDR1 GTSNPN, CDR2 SVGIG (reference sequence). CDR3 nucleotide sequence: TGTGCCTGCCCGGACAGGGAATATGATGAGCAGTTCTTC. Its translation is CACPDREYDEQFF.

The CDR3 here is CASSVQGAHSYEQYF. For the CDR3, the DNA is TGCGCCAGCAGCGTGCAGGGGGCCCACTCCTACGAGCAGTACTTC. This rearrangement joins TRBV5-1 to TRBJ2-5; TRBD1 matches 8 bases. Gene TRBJ2-7 matches the end of the DNA better, so the J call may be wrong. Germline V gene lookup returns CDR1 SGHRS and CDR2 YFSETQ. The CDR3 covers 15 residues.

The rearrangement links TRBV18 to TRBJ2-7, with D tentatively TRBD1 (6 bases). V lost 6 bases and J lost 2, with 11 bases in between. CDR3 length: 13 amino acids. Germline CDR1 is KGHSH and CDR2 is LQKENI. The CDR3 coding sequence is TGTGCCAGCTCTCTCCGGGACACCTACGAGCAGTACTTC. Translated: CASSLRDTYEQYF.

This clone appeared a single time. For the CDR3, the DNA is TGTGCCAGCAGCAAAGCTCTTAGCGGGCGCACAGATACGCAGTATTTT. Translated: CASSKALSGRTDTQYF. The V gene is TRBV21-1, the J gene TRBJ2-3; TRBD2 is the table's D call, not checked against the DNA. TRBV21-1 is labeled a pseudogene. This CDR3 contains 16 residues.

The chain recombines TRBV5-1 with TRBJ1-2, with D possibly being TRBD1 (5 bases). CDR1 is SGHRS, CDR2 YFSETQ, per germline. CDR3 length: 15 amino acids. The V end lost 0 bases, the J end lost 4 bases, and 13 bases lay between the germline ends. CDR3 nucleotide sequence: TGCGCCAGCAGCTTGGCGCCGACAGCGGGCTATGGCTACACCTTC. It codes for CASSLAPTAGYGYTF.

This chain joins TRBV4-1 and TRBJ1-3, with D tentatively TRBD1 (6 bases). Deletions cut 0 bases from V and 9 bases from J, with 12 bases between. CDR1 is MGHRA, CDR2 YSYEKL, per germline. The length of the CDR3 is 14 residues. The CDR3 region has the DNA TGCGCCAGCAGCCAAGATAGACAGGCAGGCACCATATATTTT. It translates to CASSQDRQAGTIYF.

V usage is TRBV18 and J usage is TRBJ1-1; 8 bases fit TRBD1. The CDR3 runs 14 residues. With 3 bases clipped from V and 5 bases from J, the junction kept 5 bases outside the gene matches. Germline values: CDR1 KGHSH, CDR2 LQKENI. The CDR3 nucleotides read TGTGCCAGCTCACCGAACAGGGGGGAAACTGAAGCTTTCTTT. Translation: CASSPNRGETEAFF.

In its sample, this clone was seen once. The DNA for the CDR3 is TGTGCCTGGCATACGGGAGCGGGAGCCTACGAGCAGTACTTC. Translated, it gives CAWHTGAGAYEQYF. The chain carries TRBV30 and TRBJ2-5, with TRBD2 identical over 8 bases. TRBJ2-7 matches the DNA end more closely, so the J call is doubtful. Germline CDR1 is GTSNPN and CDR2 is SVGIG (reference sequence). The CDR3 runs 14 residues.

This clone has just one count. The chain recombines TRBV28 with TRBJ1-2; 7 bases align to TRBD1. Trimming took 5 bases from V and 9 from J; bases not matched to a gene: 6. This CDR3 comprises 12 residues. Germline V gene lookup returns CDR1 MDHEN and CDR2 SYDVKM. The CDR3 loop reads CASSLRQGSYTF. The CDR3 DNA reads as TGTGCCAGCAGTCTGCGACAGGGAAGCTACACCTTC.

V usage is TRBV10-3 and J usage is TRBJ2-1, with 13 bases that match TRBD2. This CDR3 has 17 residues. Germline V CDR1 and CDR2: ENHRY, SYGVKD. V lost 3 bases and J lost 10; bases outside the gene matches: 12. DNA of the CDR3: TGTGCCATCAGTGACCCGAAGGGGACTAGCGGGACCAGCGAGCAGTTCTTC. Encoded protein: CAISDPKGTSGTSEQFF.

This chain uses TRBV5-4 with TRBJ1-3; tentative D call: TRBD1 (6 bases). The CDR3 totals 17 residues. V lost 0 bases and J lost 0, with 13 bases in between. Germline CDR1 SGHNT, CDR2 YYREEE (reference sequence). CDR3 region: CASSLETGPSSGNTIYF. In DNA, the CDR3 is TGTGCCAGCAGCTTGGAGACAGGTCCAAGCTCTGGAAACACCATATATTTT.

V and J are TRBV28 and TRBJ1-2; D may be TRBD1 (5 bases). CDR3 length: 14 residues. Germline-derived CDR1 and CDR2 are MDHEN and SYDVKM. Between the trimmed V and J ends, which lost 3 bases and 8 bases, there was a span of 16 bases. CDR3 amino acids: CASSFLRGEGGYTF. CDR3 DNA: TGTGCCAGCAGTTTCTTGAGAGGGGAGGGAGGCTACACCTTC.

This clone was counted between two and nine times. A read error may produce the germline difference seen at one junction end. The V gene is TRBV7-9, the J gene TRBJ2-7; 14 positions match TRBD2. Germline assignment: CDR1 SEHNR and CDR2 FQNEAQ (reference sequence). This CDR3 has 17 amino acids. Here the CDR3 DNA reads TGTTCCAGCAGCCTCGGGACTAGCGGGAGCCCCTCCTACGAGCAGTACTTC. Its translation: CSSSLGTSGSPSYEQYF.

A note on this clone: Other DNA variants within this sample encode the same CDR3. V gene TRBV5-1 combines with J gene TRBJ1-2; 10 bases are a match to TRBD1. CDR1 and CDR2 (germline): SGHRS, YFSETQ. The CDR3 is made up of 14 amino acids. Trimming cost V 3 bases and J 3 bases; bases outside gene matches: 2. The CDR3 DNA is TGCGCCAGCAGCTGGGACAGGGGCGACTATGGCTACACCTTC. Its protein product is CASSWDRGDYGYTF. Full variable domain (remainder filled in from reference TRBV5-1 and TRBJ1-2): KAGVTQTPRYLIKTRGQQVTLSCSPISGHRSVSWYQQTPGQGLQFLFEYFSETQRNKGNFPGRFSGRQFSNSRSEMNVSTLELGDSALYLCASSWDRGDYGYTFGSGTRLTVV.

V gene TRBV18 combines with J gene TRBJ1-1; 7 nucleotides align to TRBD1. Trimming took 0 bases from V and 3 from J; bases not matched to a gene: 4. The CDR3 has 15 residues. The V gene's germline CDR1 is KGHSH and CDR2 LQKENI. CDR3 protein: CASSPPGTVDTEAFF. The CDR3, as DNA: TGTGCCAGCTCACCACCCGGGACAGTCGACACTGAAGCTTTCTTT.

This chain uses TRBV4-1 with TRBJ2-4, with no clear D. This CDR3 comprises 13 residues. In germline, CDR1 is MGHRA, CDR2 YSYEKL. V lost 0 bases and J lost 8, with 8 bases in between. The CDR3 protein is CASSQEIGDIQYF. The CDR3 DNA reads as TGCGCCAGCAGCCAAGAAATAGGAGACATTCAGTACTTC.

The chain links TRBV7-6 to TRBJ2-2, with 8 bases identical to TRBD2. The CDR3 consists of 16 residues. Germline V gene data show CDR1 as SGHVS and CDR2 as FNYEAQ. V trimming: 6 bases; J trimming: 3 bases; junction bases outside the gene matches: 9. The CDR3 loop reads CASRLLSGSDTGELFF. The CDR3 DNA reads as TGTGCCAGCAGGCTACTCAGCGGGAGTGACACCGGGGAGCTGTTTTTT.

This chain connects TRBV6-5 to TRBJ1-1; the D is unclear. The germline V and J ends were trimmed by 8 bases and 1 base, with 14 bases remaining between them. The CDR3 spans 14 residues. Germline loops: CDR1 MNHEY, CDR2 SVGAGI. Here the CDR3 reads CASVSVRPNTEAFF. The CDR3 DNA sequence: TGTGCCAGCGTATCGGTTCGCCCGAACACTGAAGCTTTCTTT.

This chain joins TRBV7-9 and TRBJ2-7, with 9 nucleotides matching TRBD2. With V trimmed by 7 bases and J by 3 bases, 7 bases remained unmatched. The V gene's germline CDR1 is SEHNR and CDR2 FQNEAQ (reference sequence). The CDR3 is 14 amino acids. This CDR3 is CASTLIAGVYEQYF. The CDR3 nucleotides are TGTGCCAGCACCCTCATAGCGGGAGTCTACGAGCAGTACTTC.